This entry is about one T cell receptor beta chain. This clone has ten or more counts. Its recognized antigen is unknown. One end of the junction does not line up with germline, which may come from a read error. The record originates from a study of T cell clones after liver transplantation (dated by TCRdb to the late 2010s). For context, the study as a whole: The samples were obtained from ITN030ST, a randomized trial that attempted immunosuppression withdrawal within 2 years after liver transplantation. Donor-reactive T cell clones were identified by TCRbeta sequencing after a pre-transplant mixed lymphocyte reaction and then tracked in post-transplant blood. Third party-reactive TCRbeta sequences from pre-transplant MLRs were also identified as an antigen-independent comparator for donor-reactive sequences. Of the eight recipients, three were HCV-positive, while the remaining recipients had been transplanted for non-autoimmune, non-viral indications. Until randomization at 12-24 months post-transplant, subjects were given standard immunosuppression, with no induction therapy. Tolerance meant complete immunosuppression withdrawal for at least one year without liver enzymes rising beyond twice the upper limit of normal. Blood samples were collected pre-transplant, then pre-randomization ahead of withdrawal, and finally post-randomization once withdrawal had either been completed or failed. The studied cohort comprised 8 liver transplant recipients, 3 classified as tolerant and 5 as non-tolerant. Summary of the overall study and its limitations: Conclusions were preliminary, limited by small, heterogeneous patient numbers and non-standardized post-transplant time points. A greater decline was seen for donor-reactive sequences than for third party-reactive sequences, suggesting partial antigen-specific deletion unrelated to withdrawal success. In most of the 8 subjects, circulating donor-reactive CD4 TCRbeta sequences decreased significantly after transplant, regardless of tolerance or HCV status. Low numbers of available donor cells limited the measurable donor-reactive repertoire in a couple of subjects. Once repertoire turnover was taken into account, donor-reactive detection showed a significant reduction for CD4 in 7 of 8 subjects and for CD8 in 8 of 8. Since no allograft tissue specimens were available, donor-reactive T cells may have migrated into the graft instead of being deleted.

From its cysteine to its phenylalanine, the CDR3 spans 14 amino acids. Here the CDR3 DNA is all that survives: 42 bases in frame from base 1. As encoded in the germline V gene (reference sequence), CDR1 is SSHAT while CDR2 is FNYEAQ. Using immunoSEQ, frozen genomic DNA was subjected to high-throughput TCRbeta CDR3 sequencing, a process that included PCR amplification, mapping, bias correction and internal controls. For the original study's pipeline: Only productive rearrangements were retained, and each unique TCRbeta sequence was defined by its CDR3 nucleotide sequence together with its V and J gene. For classification of a sequence as donor-reactive, at least 5-fold expansion in CFSE-low cells relative to unstimulated pre-transplant cells and a frequency of at least 0.01% were required. Minimum frequency thresholds were set for each subject based on the unstimulated sample with the lowest template count, ensuring at least 90% detection power. Jensen-Shannon divergence between the top 1000 TCRbeta sequences after and before transplant was used to measure repertoire turnover. Two-sided Fisher's exact tests were used to test for changes in the detection of donor-reactive sequences. Entries here come from immuneACCESS through TCRdb and include only in-frame sequences with V and J called. Some clones fail to appear in such tables; in the studies checked, an unresolved V gene covers under half of the shortfall, and the cause of the remainder is unknown. V, J and clone size are those of that table, while D and trimming were read from the DNA. The sample has tens of thousands of clones on record, roughly nine tenths of them singletons. The top ten constitute under 3.5% of the sample.

The time point label of this sample denotes: pre-transplant. Unstimulated PBMCs, after thawing, were stained for CD3, CD4 and CD8 and then FACS-sorted into CD3+CD4+ and CD3+CD8+ populations. Randomization to immunosuppression withdrawal applied to every one of the 8 studied subjects. The Qiagen DNeasy Blood and Tissue Kit was used for isolation of genomic DNA. The sequencing here drew on CD4+ T cells from blood, taken before liver transplant. The chain is encoded by TRBV7-7 joined to TRBJ2-5; the junction holds 8 bases that match TRBD1. The receptor was isolated from a human donor who received a liver transplant. The nucleotide sequence reads TGTGCTAGCAGCTTCGGACAGGGCGGTGAGACCCAGTACTTC. Translation gives CASSFGQGGETQYF.